This TCR beta chain stems from a study of shared clonotypes between healthy human individuals. Looking at the study overall: Contributing individuals were two females and a few males aged 18 to 49.

Several immunoSEQ 96-well plates shared each subset's DNA, each plate a replicate. Generated by immunoSEQ multiplex PCR, the TCRdb table keeps only in-frame clones and is missing some. The sample includes about 2.5 million clones, approximately 90% of them seen just once. Splitting the CD4+ cells yielded a CD45RA+ naive subset and a CD45RA-negative memory subset. The receptor was derived from a man aged 18 to 29 in good health. Some clones in this sample may be carry-over from other donors' samples. The sequenced sample consisted of naive CD4+ T cells from PBMCs. Specified subset: CD45RA+ positively selected.

CDR3 residues: CASSLIGVAYEQYF. The CDR3, as DNA: TGTGCCAGCAGTTTAATAGGGGTGGCCTACGAGCAGTACTTC. The chain combines TRBV28 with TRBJ2-7; D is perhaps TRBD1 (5 bases). The CDR3 extends over 14 amino acids. Germline values: CDR1 MDHEN, CDR2 SYDVKM. V lost 2 bases and J lost 2, with 10 bases in between.